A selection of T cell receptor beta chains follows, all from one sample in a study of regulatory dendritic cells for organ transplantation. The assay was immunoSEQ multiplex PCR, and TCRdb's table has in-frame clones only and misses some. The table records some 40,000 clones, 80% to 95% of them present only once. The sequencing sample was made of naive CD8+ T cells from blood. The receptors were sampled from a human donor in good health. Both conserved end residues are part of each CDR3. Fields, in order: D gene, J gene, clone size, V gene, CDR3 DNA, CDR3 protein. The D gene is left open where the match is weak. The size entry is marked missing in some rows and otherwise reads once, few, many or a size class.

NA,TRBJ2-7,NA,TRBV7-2,TGTGCCAGCAGCACCCCACGACAGGAAGCGTACGAGCAGTACTTC,CASSTPRQEAYEQYF
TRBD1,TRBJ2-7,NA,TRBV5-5,TGTGCCAGCAGCGGGGGACAGGACACGGGAGAGCAGTACTTC,CASSGGQDTGEQYF
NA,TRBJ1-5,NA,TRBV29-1,TGCAGCGTTCAGGACATCGATAGCAATCAGCCCCAGCATTTT,CSVQDIDSNQPQHF
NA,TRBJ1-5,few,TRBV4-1,TGCGCCAGCAGCCCCGGCACGGATCTGCCCCAGCATTTT,CASSPGTDLPQHF
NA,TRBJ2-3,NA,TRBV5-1,TGCGCCAGCAGCTTGGGGGCTCGGCCGCCGGGATCTAGCACAGATACGCAGTATTTT,CASSLGARPPGSSTDTQYF
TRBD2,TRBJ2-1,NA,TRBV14,TGTGCCAGCAGCCCCACACTAGCGGGATTATACAATGAGCAGTTCTTC,CASSPTLAGLYNEQFF
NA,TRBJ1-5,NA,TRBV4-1,TGCGCCAGCAGCCAAGCCGCACCGGGTAATCAGCCCCAGCATTTT,CASSQAAPGNQPQHF
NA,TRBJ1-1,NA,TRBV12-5,TGTGCTAGTGGTGCAGACCTGAACACTGAAGCTTTCTTT,CASGADLNTEAFF
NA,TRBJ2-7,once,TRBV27,TGTGCCAGCAGTTTAGAGTGGGGGTACGAGCAGTACTTC,CASSLEWGYEQYF
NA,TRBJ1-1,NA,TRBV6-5,TGTGCCAGCAGTTATAAGGGAGATGAAGCTTTCTTT,CASSYKGDEAFF
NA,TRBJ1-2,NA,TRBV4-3,TGCGCCAGCAGCTCAACGATGCAACAGGGCCTCTCGGCCTTC,CASSSTMQQGLSAF
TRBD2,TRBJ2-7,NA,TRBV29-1,TGCAGCGTTGTTGGGCTAGCGGCGTCCTACGAGCAGTACTTC,CSVVGLAASYEQYF
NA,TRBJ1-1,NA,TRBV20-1,TGCAGTGCTAGAAGGCCCACTGAAGCTTTCTTT,CSARRPTEAFF
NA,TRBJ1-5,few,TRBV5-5,TGTGCCAGCAGCTTCGGGGGTCGGCCCCAGCATTTT,CASSFGGRPQHF
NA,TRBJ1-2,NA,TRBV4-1,TGCGCCAGCCGGGCCAGCTACGACTATGGCTACACCTTC,CASRASYDYGYTF
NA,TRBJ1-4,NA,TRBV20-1,TGCAGTGCTGTAGGCCCCCCGGTTTGTTTT,CSAVGPPVCF
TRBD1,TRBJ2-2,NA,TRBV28,TGTGCCAGCAGTCATCTGGACAGGGCCCGCGGGGAGCTGTTTTTT,CASSHLDRARGELFF
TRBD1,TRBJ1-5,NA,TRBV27,TGTGCCAGCAGTTTAACAGGGGTTGGCAATCAGCCCCAGCATTTT,CASSLTGVGNQPQHF
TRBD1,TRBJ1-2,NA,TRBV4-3,TGCGCCAGCAGCCCACGGCGAGGGGGCTTACATGGCTACACCTTC,CASSPRRGGLHGYTF
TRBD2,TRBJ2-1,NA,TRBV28,TGTGCCAGCAGCTACCGACGGACTAGCGGGAGGGCTTACCTCTCCTACAATGAGCAGTTCTTC,CASSYRRTSGRAYLSYNEQFF
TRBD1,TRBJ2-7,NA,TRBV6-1,TGTGCCAGCAGTACCGGGACAGCCTACGAGCAGTACTTC,CASSTGTAYEQYF
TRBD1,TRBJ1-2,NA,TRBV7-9,TGTGCCAGCAGCGAAACAGGGGTATCCTATGGCTACACCTTC,CASSETGVSYGYTF
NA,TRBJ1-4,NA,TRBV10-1,TGCGCCAGCAGTGAGTCAGGGGAGGGGGGAGATGAAAAACTGTTTTTT,CASSESGEGGDEKLFF
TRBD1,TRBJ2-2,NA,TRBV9,TGTGCCAGCAGCGCGGGACAGGGGTACACCGGGGAGCTGTTTTTT,CASSAGQGYTGELFF
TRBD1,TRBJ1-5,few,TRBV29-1,TGCAGCGTCATACAGGGGTGGAATCAGCCCCAGCATTTT,CSVIQGWNQPQHF
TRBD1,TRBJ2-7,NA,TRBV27,TGTGCCAGCAGTTTATATCAGGGGGCTGGCGAGCAGTACTTC,CASSLYQGAGEQYF
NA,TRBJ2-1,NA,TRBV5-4,TGTGCCAGCAGCGACGGGAGCCGCTATGAGCAGTTCTTC,CASSDGSRYEQFF
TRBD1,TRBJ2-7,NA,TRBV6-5,TGTGCCAGCACTTACGGGACAGGGACGGGCGAGCAGTACTTC,CASTYGTGTGEQYF
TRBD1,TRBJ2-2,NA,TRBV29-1,TGCAGCGTTACAGGGGGCGGGGAGCTGTTTTTT,CSVTGGGELFF
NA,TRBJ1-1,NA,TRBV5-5,TGTGCCAGCAGCCCCACTAGGGGCGCGGTAAACACTGAAGCTTTCTTT,CASSPTRGAVNTEAFF
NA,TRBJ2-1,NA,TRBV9,TGTGCCAGCAGCGATGGGGGCTTGCCGTTCTTC,CASSDGGLPFF
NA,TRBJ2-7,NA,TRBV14,TGTGCCAGCAGCCTGGGACTCCTTAGCTACGAGCAGTACTTC,CASSLGLLSYEQYF
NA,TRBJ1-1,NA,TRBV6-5,TGTGCCAGCAGTTGGAACACTGAAGCTTTCTTT,CASSWNTEAFF
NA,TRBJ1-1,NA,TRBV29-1,TGCAGCGTTGTGGGTAGAAAATTAGAAGCTTTCTTT,CSVVGRKLEAFF
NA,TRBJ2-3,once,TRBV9,TGTGCCAGCAGTTTAGACGGATACACAGATACGCAGTATTTT,CASSLDGYTDTQYF
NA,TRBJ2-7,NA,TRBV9,TGTGCCAGCAGCCCGTTGGGGACTTCCTCCTACGAGCAGTACTTC,CASSPLGTSSYEQYF
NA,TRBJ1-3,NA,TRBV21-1,TGTGCCAGCAGCAAGAGGTGGACCCGAGATACTAGGGGAAACACCATATATTTT,CASSKRWTRDTRGNTIYF
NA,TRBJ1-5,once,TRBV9,TGTGCCAGCGGTAGCAATCAGCCCCAGCATTTT,CASGSNQPQHF
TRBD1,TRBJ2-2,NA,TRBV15,TGTGCCACCAGCGGGATGACAGGGATCCCCGGGGAGCTGTTTTTT,CATSGMTGIPGELFF
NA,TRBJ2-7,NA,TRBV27,TGTGCCAGCAATCCAGGGGGAGGACAGACCTACGAGCAGTACTTC,CASNPGGGQTYEQYF
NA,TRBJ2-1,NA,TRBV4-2,TGTGCCAGCAGCTCTATTATTGGGGTGCATGAGCAGTTCTTC,CASSSIIGVHEQFF
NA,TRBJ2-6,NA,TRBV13,TGTGCCAGCAGCTTCGGCCGGGCTGGGGCCAACGTCCTGACTTTC,CASSFGRAGANVLTF
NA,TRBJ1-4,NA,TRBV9,TGTGCCAGCAGTTTTATGGGACAACGTAATGAAAAACTGTTTTTT,CASSFMGQRNEKLFF
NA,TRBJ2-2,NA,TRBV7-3,TGTGCCAGCAGCTTACCGGGTGTTTCGCGCGGGGAGCTGTTTTTT,CASSLPGVSRGELFF
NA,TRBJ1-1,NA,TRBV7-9,TGTGCCAGCAGCGAGGACATCTCCGGAGGCAAAGCTTTCTTT,CASSEDISGGKAFF
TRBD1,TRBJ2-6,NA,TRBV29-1,TGCAGCGTTGATGACAGGGGCCGCTCTGGGGCCAACGTCCTGACTTTC,CSVDDRGRSGANVLTF
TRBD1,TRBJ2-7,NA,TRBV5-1,TGCGCCAGCAGCTCGGGACAGGGAAGTATCTACGAGCAGTACTTC,CASSSGQGSIYEQYF
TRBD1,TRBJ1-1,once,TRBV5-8,TGTGCCAGCAGCTGGGGACAGCCGAACACTGAAGCTTTCTTT,CASSWGQPNTEAFF
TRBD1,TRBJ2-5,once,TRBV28,TGTGCCAGCAGTTTATACCGGACAGGGGTATACGAGACCCAGTACTTC,CASSLYRTGVYETQYF
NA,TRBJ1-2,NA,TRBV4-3,TGCGCCAGCAGCCAAAGCCATGAATCGGACGGCTACACCTTC,CASSQSHESDGYTF
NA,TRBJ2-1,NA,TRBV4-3,TGCGCCAGCAGCCAAGGGGCCGGGAAGAGCTCCTACAATGAGCAGTTCTTC,CASSQGAGKSSYNEQFF
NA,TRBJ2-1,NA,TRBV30,TGTGCCTGGAGCAATAAAAAGCACTCATCCGAGCAGTTCTTC,CAWSNKKHSSEQFF
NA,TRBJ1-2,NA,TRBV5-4,TGTGCCAGCAGCTTGGACAGGCCCTTATATAACTATGGCTACACCTTC,CASSLDRPLYNYGYTF
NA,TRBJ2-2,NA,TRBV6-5,TGTGCCAGCAGTTACCCCGTGGGGGCGGGCGGGGAGCTGTTTTTT,CASSYPVGAGGELFF
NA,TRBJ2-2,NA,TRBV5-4,TGTGCCAGCAGCTTGGGGCCAAGGGCCGGGGAGCTGTTTTTT,CASSLGPRAGELFF
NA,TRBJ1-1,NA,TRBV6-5,TGTGCCAGCAGTACAGGGTCGGGGACTGAAGCTTTCTTT,CASSTGSGTEAFF
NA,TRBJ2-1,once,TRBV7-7,TGTGCTAGCAGCCTCGGGGACGGAAGCTCCTACAATGAGCAGTTCTTC,CASSLGDGSSYNEQFF
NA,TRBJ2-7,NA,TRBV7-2,TGTGCCAGCAGCTCCCCTATTTACGACAGTTACGAGCAGTACTTC,CASSSPIYDSYEQYF
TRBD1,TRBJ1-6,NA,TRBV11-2,TGTGCCAGCAGTCAACTTTTGGGACAGGCCCGAAACTATAATTCACCCCTCCACTTT,CASSQLLGQARNYNSPLHF